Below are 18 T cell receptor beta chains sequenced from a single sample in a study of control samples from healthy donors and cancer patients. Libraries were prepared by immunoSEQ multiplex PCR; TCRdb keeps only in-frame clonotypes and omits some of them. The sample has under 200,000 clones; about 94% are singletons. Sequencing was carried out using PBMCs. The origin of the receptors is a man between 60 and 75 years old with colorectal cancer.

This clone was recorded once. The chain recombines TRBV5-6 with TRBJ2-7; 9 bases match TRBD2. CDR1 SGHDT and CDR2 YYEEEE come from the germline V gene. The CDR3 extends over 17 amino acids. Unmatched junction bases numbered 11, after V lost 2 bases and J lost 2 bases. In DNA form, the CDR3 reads TGTGCCAGCAGCTTTTTACCCGGGGCTAGCGGGGCCTACGAGCAGTACTTC. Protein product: CASSFLPGASGAYEQYF.

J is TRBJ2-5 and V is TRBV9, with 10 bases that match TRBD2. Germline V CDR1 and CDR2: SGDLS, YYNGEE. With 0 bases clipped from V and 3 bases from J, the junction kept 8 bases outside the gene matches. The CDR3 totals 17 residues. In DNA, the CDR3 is TGTGCCAGCAGCGTAGCGGCTAGCGGGGGCCTAAAAGAGACCCAGTACTTC. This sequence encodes CASSVAASGGLKETQYF.

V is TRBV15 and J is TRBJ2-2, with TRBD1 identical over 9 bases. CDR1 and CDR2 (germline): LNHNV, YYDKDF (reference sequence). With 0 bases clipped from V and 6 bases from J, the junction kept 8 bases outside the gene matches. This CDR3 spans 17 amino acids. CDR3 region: CATSRESRTGVSGELFF. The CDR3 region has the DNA TGTGCCACCAGCAGAGAATCCCGGACAGGGGTTTCCGGGGAGCTGTTTTTT.

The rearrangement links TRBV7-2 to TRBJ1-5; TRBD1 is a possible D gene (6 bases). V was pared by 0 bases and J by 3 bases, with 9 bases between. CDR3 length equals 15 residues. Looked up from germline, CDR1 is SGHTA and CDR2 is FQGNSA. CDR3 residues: CASSLAGQLNQPQHF. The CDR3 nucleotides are TGTGCCAGCAGCTTAGCAGGACAGCTCAATCAGCCCCAGCATTTT.

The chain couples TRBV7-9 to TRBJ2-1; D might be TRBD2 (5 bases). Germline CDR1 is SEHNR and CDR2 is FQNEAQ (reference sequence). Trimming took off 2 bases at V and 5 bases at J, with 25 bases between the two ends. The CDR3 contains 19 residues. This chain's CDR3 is CASSLWRHSTIPVNNEQFF. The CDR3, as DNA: TGTGCCAGCAGCTTATGGCGCCACTCGACTATTCCCGTAAACAATGAGCAGTTCTTC.

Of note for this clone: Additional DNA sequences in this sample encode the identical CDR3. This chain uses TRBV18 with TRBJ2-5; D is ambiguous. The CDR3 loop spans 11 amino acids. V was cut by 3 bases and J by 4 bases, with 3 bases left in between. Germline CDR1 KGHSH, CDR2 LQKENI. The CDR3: CASSPGETQYF. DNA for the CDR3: TGTGCCAGCTCACCGGGAGAGACCCAGTACTTC.

This chain's CDR3 is CASGGNQPQHF. The CDR3 region has the DNA TGTGCCAGCGGGGGCAATCAGCCCCAGCATTTT. The genes are TRBV28 and TRBJ1-5, with no clear D. Germline CDR1 MDHEN, CDR2 SYDVKM. V was pared by 8 bases and J by 2 bases, with 4 bases between. This CDR3 comprises 11 residues.

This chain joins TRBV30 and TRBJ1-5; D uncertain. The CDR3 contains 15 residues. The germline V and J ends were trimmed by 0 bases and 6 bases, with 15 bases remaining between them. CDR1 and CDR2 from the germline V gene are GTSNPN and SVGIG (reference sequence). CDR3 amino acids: CAWSVWGRPSQPQHF. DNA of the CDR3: TGTGCCTGGAGTGTATGGGGTCGGCCGTCTCAGCCCCAGCATTTT.

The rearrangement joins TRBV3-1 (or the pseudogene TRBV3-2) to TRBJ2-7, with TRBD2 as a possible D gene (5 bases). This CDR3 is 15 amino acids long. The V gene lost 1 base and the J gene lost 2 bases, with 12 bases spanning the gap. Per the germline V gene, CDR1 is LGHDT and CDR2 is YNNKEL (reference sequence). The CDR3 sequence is CASSQGYEGTYEQYF. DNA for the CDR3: TGTGCCAGCAGCCAAGGCTATGAGGGTACCTACGAGCAGTACTTC.

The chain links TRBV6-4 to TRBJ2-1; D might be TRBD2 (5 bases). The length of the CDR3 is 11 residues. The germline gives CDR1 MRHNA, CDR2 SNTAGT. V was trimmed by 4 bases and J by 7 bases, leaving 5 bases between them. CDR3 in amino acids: CASSGGNEQFF. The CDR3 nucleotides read TGTGCCAGCAGTGGAGGGAATGAGCAGTTCTTC.

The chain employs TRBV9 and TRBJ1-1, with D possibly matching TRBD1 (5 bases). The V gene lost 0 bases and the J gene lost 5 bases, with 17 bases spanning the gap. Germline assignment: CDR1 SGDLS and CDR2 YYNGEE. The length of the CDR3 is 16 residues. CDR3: CASSVGGTPSGTEAFF. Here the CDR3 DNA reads TGTGCCAGCAGCGTAGGGGGGACTCCCTCGGGAACTGAAGCTTTCTTT.

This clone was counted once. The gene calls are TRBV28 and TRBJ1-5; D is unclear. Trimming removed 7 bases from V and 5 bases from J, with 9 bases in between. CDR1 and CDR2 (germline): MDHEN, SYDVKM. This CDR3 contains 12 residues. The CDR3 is CASNLAHQPQHF. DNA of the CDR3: TGTGCCAGCAACTTAGCCCATCAGCCCCAGCATTTT.

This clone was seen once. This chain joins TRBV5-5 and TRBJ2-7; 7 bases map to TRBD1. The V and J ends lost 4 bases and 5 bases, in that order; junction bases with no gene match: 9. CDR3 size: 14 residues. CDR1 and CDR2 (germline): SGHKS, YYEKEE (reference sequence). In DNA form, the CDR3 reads TGTGCCAGCAGCCCGTCCGGGACAGAAAACGAGCAGTACTTC. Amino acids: CASSPSGTENEQYF.

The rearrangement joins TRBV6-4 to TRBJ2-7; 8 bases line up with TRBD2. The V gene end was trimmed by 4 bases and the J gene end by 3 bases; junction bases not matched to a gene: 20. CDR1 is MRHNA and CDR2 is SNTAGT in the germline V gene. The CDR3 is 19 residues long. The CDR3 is CASSGRTGTSNRPYYEQYF. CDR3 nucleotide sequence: TGTGCCAGCAGTGGAAGGACCGGGACTAGTAATCGCCCCTACTACGAGCAGTACTTC.

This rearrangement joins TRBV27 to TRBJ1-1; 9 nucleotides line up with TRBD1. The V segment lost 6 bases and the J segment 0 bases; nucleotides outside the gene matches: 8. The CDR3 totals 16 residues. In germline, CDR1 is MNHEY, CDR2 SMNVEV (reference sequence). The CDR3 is CASSTQGARMNTEAFF. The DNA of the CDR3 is TGTGCCAGCAGCACACAGGGGGCGCGGATGAACACTGAAGCTTTCTTT.

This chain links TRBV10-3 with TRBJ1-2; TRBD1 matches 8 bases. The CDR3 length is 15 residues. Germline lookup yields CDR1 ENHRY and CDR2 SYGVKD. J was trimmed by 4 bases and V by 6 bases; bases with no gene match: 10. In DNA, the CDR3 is TGTGCCATCAGCCCGGGACAGGTTATGGGCTATGGCTACACCTTC. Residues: CAISPGQVMGYGYTF.

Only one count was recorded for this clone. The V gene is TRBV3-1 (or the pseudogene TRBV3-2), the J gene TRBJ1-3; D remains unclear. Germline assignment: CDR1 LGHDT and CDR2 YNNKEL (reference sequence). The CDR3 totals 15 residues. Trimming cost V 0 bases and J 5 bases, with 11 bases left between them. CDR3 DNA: TGTGCCAGCAGCCAAGATCACGGCAGCCGAAACACCATATATTTT. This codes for CASSQDHGSRNTIYF.

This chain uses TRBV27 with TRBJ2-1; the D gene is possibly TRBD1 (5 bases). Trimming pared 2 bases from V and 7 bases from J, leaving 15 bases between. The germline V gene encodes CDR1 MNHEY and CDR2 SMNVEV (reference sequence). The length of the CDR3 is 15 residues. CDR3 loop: CASSLSLEGVNEQFF. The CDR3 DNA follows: TGTGCCAGCAGTTTAAGTCTTGAAGGGGTAAATGAGCAGTTCTTC.